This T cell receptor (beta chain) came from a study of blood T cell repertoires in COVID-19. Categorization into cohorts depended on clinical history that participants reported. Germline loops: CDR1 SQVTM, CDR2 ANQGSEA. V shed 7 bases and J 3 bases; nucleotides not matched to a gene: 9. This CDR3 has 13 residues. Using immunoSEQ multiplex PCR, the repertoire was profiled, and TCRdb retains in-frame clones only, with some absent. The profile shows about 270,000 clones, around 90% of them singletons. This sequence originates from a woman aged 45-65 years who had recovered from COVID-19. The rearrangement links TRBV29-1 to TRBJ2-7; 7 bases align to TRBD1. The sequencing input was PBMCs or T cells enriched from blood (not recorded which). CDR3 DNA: TGCAGCGCCGGGGCGGACAGGAACTACGAGCAGTACTTC. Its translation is CSAGADRNYEQYF.